A selection of T cell receptor beta chains follows, all from one sample in a study of T cells in Graves' hyperthyroidism and ophthalmopathy. A single record per CDR3 protein comes from TCRdb applying MiXCR to the multiplex PCR reads. The sample lists a few hundred thousand distinct CDR3 sequences, roughly 15% occurring once. The sequenced sample was blood. The source of these receptors is a woman in her thirties with Graves' ophthalmopathy. Both conserved end residues are part of each CDR3. A D gene is named only where the DNA matches it firmly. Size is omitted from some rows. Given values are once, few, many or a class for expanded clones.

d_call: NA
v_call: TRBV6-1
clone_size: NA
j_call: TRBJ1-1
cdr3_nt: TGTGCCAGCTTAGGCCTCCTGGGGACTGAAGCTTTCTTT
cdr3_aa: CASLGLLGTEAFF

d_call: NA
v_call: TRBV28
clone_size: NA
j_call: TRBJ2-4
cdr3_nt: TGTGCCAGCAGTTTATCAGGGGCCCTAGCCAAAAACATTCAGTACTTC
cdr3_aa: CASSLSGALAKNIQYF

d_call: NA
v_call: TRBV10-3
clone_size: many
j_call: TRBJ1-6
cdr3_nt: TGTGCCATCAGTGCTACGGGGAATTCACCCCTCCACTTT
cdr3_aa: CAISATGNSPLHF

d_call: NA
v_call: TRBV29-1
clone_size: NA
j_call: TRBJ1-2
cdr3_nt: TGCAGCGTTGAAGACACAGTTCTCTATGGCTACACCTTC
cdr3_aa: CSVEDTVLYGYTF

d_call: NA
v_call: TRBV7-2
clone_size: many
j_call: TRBJ2-5
cdr3_nt: TGTGCCAGCAGCTTAGATGGGGGACGGGAGACCCAGTACTTC
cdr3_aa: CASSLDGGRETQYF

d_call: NA
v_call: TRBV28
clone_size: many
j_call: TRBJ2-7
cdr3_nt: TGTGCCAGCAGCCTTAAACCCCGGACAGTTTCCTACGAGCAGTACTTC
cdr3_aa: CASSLKPRTVSYEQYF

d_call: NA
v_call: TRBV20-1
clone_size: many
j_call: TRBJ1-2
cdr3_nt: TGCAGTGCTGCGGACGGAGCTGAGGATGGCTACACCTTC
cdr3_aa: CSAADGAEDGYTF

d_call: NA
v_call: TRBV28
clone_size: NA
j_call: TRBJ1-2
cdr3_nt: TGTGCCAGCAGTTACTCCAGGAATACTAACTATGGCTACACCTTC
cdr3_aa: CASSYSRNTNYGYTF

d_call: TRBD1
v_call: TRBV28
clone_size: many
j_call: TRBJ1-3
cdr3_nt: TGTGCCAGCAGTGTGGGACAGAGTGGAAACACCATATATTTT
cdr3_aa: CASSVGQSGNTIYF

d_call: TRBD2
v_call: TRBV11-2
clone_size: many
j_call: TRBJ2-1
cdr3_nt: TGTGCCAGCAGCCGTAGACTAGCAGCCAATGAGCAGTTCTTC
cdr3_aa: CASSRRLAANEQFF

d_call: NA
v_call: TRBV7-9
clone_size: NA
j_call: TRBJ2-7
cdr3_nt: TGTGCCAGCAGCCCGGAGGGGTCCTACGAGCAGTACTTC
cdr3_aa: CASSPEGSYEQYF

d_call: TRBD1
v_call: TRBV9
clone_size: many
j_call: TRBJ1-1
cdr3_nt: TGTGCCAGCAGCACCGGACAAGGGGGCGATGAAGCTTTCTTT
cdr3_aa: CASSTGQGGDEAFF

d_call: TRBD1
v_call: TRBV2
clone_size: many
j_call: TRBJ1-3
cdr3_nt: TGTGCCAGCAGTGAACCAGACCGCGGGACAGTCGGAAACACCATATATTTT
cdr3_aa: CASSEPDRGTVGNTIYF

d_call: NA
v_call: TRBV7-8
clone_size: NA
j_call: TRBJ2-1
cdr3_nt: TGTGCCAGCAGCGTCTATGGGGGCAATGAGCAGTTCTTC
cdr3_aa: CASSVYGGNEQFF

d_call: NA
v_call: TRBV7-9
clone_size: once
j_call: TRBJ2-1
cdr3_nt: TGTGCCAGCAGCTCCGGGGGTTATGAGCAGTCCTTC
cdr3_aa: CASSSGGYEQSF

d_call: NA
v_call: TRBV11-2
clone_size: NA
j_call: TRBJ2-7
cdr3_nt: TGTGCCAGCAGCGGAGGAAGGACCGTCTCAGGCTACGAGCAGTACTTC
cdr3_aa: CASSGGRTVSGYEQYF

d_call: TRBD1
v_call: TRBV28
clone_size: many
j_call: TRBJ2-5
cdr3_nt: TGTGCCAGCAGTCCAGGGGGATCGGAGACCCAGTACTTC
cdr3_aa: CASSPGGSETQYF

d_call: NA
v_call: TRBV20-1
clone_size: many
j_call: TRBJ2-7
cdr3_nt: TGCAGTGCTAGGGTTAGACAGAACTACGAGCAGTACTTC
cdr3_aa: CSARVRQNYEQYF

d_call: NA
v_call: TRBV27
clone_size: few
j_call: TRBJ1-5
cdr3_nt: TGTGCCAGCAGCCCCATGACGGGTTATGGGGCGCAGCCCCAGCATTTT
cdr3_aa: CASSPMTGYGAQPQHF

d_call: TRBD1
v_call: TRBV5-4
clone_size: few
j_call: TRBJ2-3
cdr3_nt: TGTGCCAGCAACCGGGACAGGGAGTCAGATACGCAGTATTTT
cdr3_aa: CASNRDRESDTQYF

d_call: NA
v_call: TRBV20-1
clone_size: few
j_call: TRBJ2-1
cdr3_nt: TGCAGTGCTACAGGGCGGGGTGGCAGTTACAATGAGCAGTTCTTC
cdr3_aa: CSATGRGGSYNEQFF

d_call: NA
v_call: TRBV3-1
clone_size: many
j_call: TRBJ2-7
cdr3_nt: TGTGCCAGCAGCGATAACTACGAGCAGTACTTC
cdr3_aa: CASSDNYEQYF

d_call: NA
v_call: TRBV20-1
clone_size: many
j_call: TRBJ2-2
cdr3_nt: TGCAGTGCTAGAATCGGGCTGGGGAACACCGGGGAGCTGTTTTTT
cdr3_aa: CSARIGLGNTGELFF

d_call: NA
v_call: TRBV6-1
clone_size: many
j_call: TRBJ1-2
cdr3_nt: TGTGCCAGCAGTAAGTACTCGACCCCCGGAAGAGGCTACACCTTC
cdr3_aa: CASSKYSTPGRGYTF